The 2 T cell receptor beta chains presented below share a single source sample, sequenced in a study of shared clonotypes between healthy human individuals. The method was immunoSEQ multiplex PCR; TCRdb's version includes in-frame clones alone and lacks a portion of them. The table records 520,000 or so clones, 79% of them present only once. The sequenced sample consisted of PBMCs. The receptors derive from a woman aged 40 to 50 in good health. Some clones in this sample may be carry-over from other donors' samples.

This chain uses TRBV29-1 with TRBJ2-7; D is undetermined. The V end lost 5 bases, the J end lost 7 bases, and 9 bases lay between the germline ends. CDR3 length equals 10 residues. Germline CDR1 and CDR2: SQVTM and ANQGSEA. CDR3 in amino acids: CSVRGSEQYF. DNA of the CDR3: TGCAGCGTTCGTGGGTCGGAGCAGTACTTC.

The chain links TRBV29-1 to TRBJ2-7; 9 bases are a match to TRBD2. This CDR3 region has 13 residues. The J segment lost 5 bases and the V segment lost 4 bases, leaving 6 bases of the junction unmatched. Germline assignment: CDR1 SQVTM and CDR2 ANQGSEA. The CDR3 DNA follows: TGCAGCGTTGCCTGGCGGGGGGGCCACGAGCAGTACTTC. Translation gives CSVAWRGGHEQYF.